These 25 T cell receptor beta chains originate from one sample sequenced in a study of blood T cell repertoires in COVID-19. TCRdb's table, derived via immunoSEQ multiplex PCR, lists solely in-frame clones and lacks some. The sample holds 65,000 to 90,000 clones; about 86% are singletons and the top ten take about 20%. Specimen: peripheral blood. The receptors were sampled from a woman of 80 years or more in a cohort sampled during active or convalescent COVID-19.

The chain combines TRBV7-8 with TRBJ1-4; 8 bases align to TRBD1. The CDR3 runs to 15 residues. Looked up from germline, CDR1 is SGHVS and CDR2 is FQNEAQ. V was clipped by 1 base and J by 4 bases; unmatched bases: 2. In DNA, the CDR3 is TGTGCCAGCAGCTTAGGACAGGGGTATAATGAAAAACTGTTTTTT. Amino acids: CASSLGQGYNEKLFF. Combining the CDR3 with reference TRBV7-8 and TRBJ1-4 gives the whole variable domain GAGVSQSPRYKVAKRGQDVALRCDPISGHVSLFWYQQALGQGPEFLTYFQNEAQLDKSGLPSDRFFAERPEGSVSTLKIQRTQQEDSAVYLCASSLGQGYNEKLFFGSGTQLSVL.

The chain uses TRBV12-3 or TRBV12-4 and TRBJ1-1, with D unclear. The CDR3 sequence is 11 residues long. The germline V and J ends were trimmed by 6 bases and 5 bases, with 7 bases remaining between them. The chain's CDR3 is CASSGWTEAFF. The CDR3 coding sequence is TGTGCCAGCAGCGGTTGGACTGAAGCTTTCTTT.

The gene calls are TRBV7-9 and TRBJ2-5; 9 nucleotides match TRBD1. The germline CDR1 and CDR2 sequences are SEHNR and FQNEAQ (reference sequence). The junction had 2 bases not matched to a gene; V was cut back by 1 base and J by 2 bases. The CDR3 runs 15 residues. This CDR3 is CASSLVGTGQETQYF. CDR3 DNA sequence: TGTGCCAGCAGCTTAGTAGGGACAGGGCAAGAGACCCAGTACTTC.

This chain uses TRBV11-2 with TRBJ1-1; 12 nucleotides agree with TRBD1. Unmatched junction bases numbered 11, after V lost 5 bases and J lost 10 bases. The CDR3 extends over 15 amino acids. The germline CDR1 and CDR2 sequences are SGHAT and FQNNGV. The chain's CDR3 is CASSPGDRGLRGAFF. CDR3 DNA sequence: TGTGCCAGCAGCCCCGGGGACAGGGGGCTCCGGGGAGCTTTCTTT.

This clone was observed a single time. V gene TRBV7-2 combines with J gene TRBJ2-7, with TRBD2 identical over 9 bases. The CDR3 length is 14 residues. Germline CDR1 is SGHTA and CDR2 is FQGNSA. Losses at the gene ends were 0 bases for V and 4 bases for J; bases not matched to a gene: 1. CDR3 residues: CASSLASGRYEQYF. The CDR3, as DNA: TGTGCCAGCAGCTTAGCTAGCGGGAGATACGAGCAGTACTTC.

This chain connects TRBV7-7 to TRBJ1-1; no firm D call. Germline assignment: CDR1 SSHAT and CDR2 FNYEAQ (reference sequence). CDR3 length equals 13 residues. CDR3 loop: CASGNEGPTEAFF. Written as DNA, the CDR3 is TGTGCTAGCGGCAACGAGGGTCCCACTGAAGCTTTCTTT. Variable domain in full (rest from reference TRBV7-7 and TRBJ1-1): GAGVSQSPRYKVTKRGQDVTLRCDPISSHATLYWYQQALGQGPEFLTYFNYEAQPDKSGLPSDRFSAERPEGSISTLTIQRTEQRDSAMYRCASGNEGPTEAFFGQGTRLTVV.

This rearrangement joins TRBV5-4 to TRBJ2-2, with 12 positions matching TRBD2. This CDR3 region has 16 residues. Germline CDR1 and CDR2: SGHNT and YYREEE (reference sequence). V gave up 7 bases and J gave up 6 bases; unmatched junction bases: 10. The CDR3, as DNA: TGTGCCAGCGGGGGTGCTAGCGGGAGGGCCGCCGGGGAGCTGTTTTTT. Its protein is CASGGASGRAAGELFF.

V and J are TRBV19 and TRBJ1-5, with D perhaps TRBD1 (6 bases). CDR1 and CDR2 from the germline V gene are LNHDA and SQIVND (reference sequence). CDR3 length: 14 residues. Trimming stripped 4 bases from V and 3 bases from J, with 10 bases between. DNA for the CDR3: TGTGCCAGTAGTACAACAGGGACCAATCAGCCCCAGCATTTT. Translated, it gives CASSTTGTNQPQHF.

A few counts support this clone. This chain links TRBV29-1 with TRBJ1-5; weak D call: TRBD1 (6 bases). The ends were cut back, 4 bases at V and 4 bases at J, with 11 bases in the middle. The CDR3 is 13 amino acids. CDR1 is SQVTM and CDR2 is ANQGSEA in the germline V gene. The CDR3 loop reads CSVGEGGNQPQHF. The CDR3 DNA reads as TGCAGCGTTGGGGAGGGGGGGAATCAGCCCCAGCATTTT.

The table lists this clone with a few counts. The V call is TRBV5-1, the J call TRBJ1-3; 9 positions agree with TRBD1. The CDR3 extends over 14 amino acids. The V and J ends lost 4 bases and 2 bases, in that order; junction bases with no gene match: 1. Germline V gene sequence: CDR1 SGHRS, CDR2 YFSETQ. In DNA form, the CDR3 reads TGCGCCAGCAGCCGGACAGGGGCTGGAAACACCATATATTTT. Its protein product is CASSRTGAGNTIYF.

This chain joins TRBV7-9 and TRBJ2-5; possibly TRBD1 for D (6 bases). CDR3 length: 14 amino acids. Looked up from germline, CDR1 is SEHNR and CDR2 is FQNEAQ (reference sequence). Between the trimmed V and J ends, which lost 5 bases and 4 bases, there was a span of 14 bases. CDR3 DNA: TGTGCCAGCAGCCAAAGCCCACAGGGAGAGACCCAGTACTTC. It translates to CASSQSPQGETQYF. Filled out from reference TRBV7-9 and TRBJ2-5, the complete variable domain reads DTGVSQNPRHKITKRGQNVTFRCDPISEHNRLYWYRQTLGQGPEFLTYFQNEAQLEKSRLLSDRFSAERPKGSFSTLEIQRTEQGDSAMYLCASSQSPQGETQYFGPGTRLLVL.

The chain joins TRBV2 to TRBJ1-1; D unresolved. V shed 5 bases and J shed 6 bases, with 10 bases lying between them. The CDR3 runs 12 residues. Per germline, CDR1 SNHLY and CDR2 FYNNEI. The CDR3 here is CASSREPPEAFF. The DNA for the CDR3 is TGTGCCAGCAGTCGAGAACCTCCTGAAGCTTTCTTT.

The V gene is TRBV9, the J gene TRBJ1-6, with a tentative D call TRBD1 (6 bases). Germline V gene sequence: CDR1 SGDLS, CDR2 YYNGEE. Between the trimmed V and J ends, which lost 2 bases and 9 bases, there was a span of 12 bases. The CDR3 is 14 amino acids. CDR3 coding DNA: TGTGCCAGCAGCGTGAGGACAGTCGGTTCACCCCTCCACTTT. It translates to CASSVRTVGSPLHF.

The chain recombines TRBV15 with TRBJ2-1; 7 bases align to TRBD2. CDR3 length: 15 residues. Germline-derived CDR1 and CDR2 are LNHNV and YYDKDF (reference sequence). J gave up 7 bases and V 0 bases, and 6 bases lay outside the gene matches. The CDR3 here is CATSRDLVGGNEQFF. CDR3 in DNA: TGTGCCACCAGCAGAGATTTGGTGGGGGGGAATGAGCAGTTCTTC. The complete variable domain, with remaining parts taken from reference TRBV15 and TRBJ2-1, reads DAMVIQNPRYQVTQFGKPVTLSCSQTLNHNVMYWYQQKSSQAPKLLFHYYDKDFNNEADTPDNFQSRRPNTSFCFLDIRSPGLGDTAMYLCATSRDLVGGNEQFFGPGTRLTVL.

The rearrangement joins TRBV5-1 to TRBJ1-2; 11 bases fit TRBD1. V shed 3 bases, J shed 8 bases, and the junction held 12 bases outside the gene matches. Germline V gene data show CDR1 as SGHRS and CDR2 as YFSETQ. The CDR3 is 16 residues long. The CDR3 loop is CASSSSGTGGFGGYTF. CDR3 bases: TGCGCCAGCAGCTCATCCGGGACAGGGGGATTTGGCGGCTACACCTTC.

This chain connects TRBV5-4 to TRBJ2-2; 7 bases map to TRBD2. There are 18 residues in the CDR3. Germline V CDR1 and CDR2: SGHNT, YYREEE (reference sequence). The ends lost 4 bases at V and 0 bases at J; junction bases unmatched: 12. The DNA of the CDR3 is TGTGCCAGCAGCCCGGGGCTAGCGGTCCTCGCGAACACCGGGGAGCTGTTTTTT. The encoded protein is CASSPGLAVLANTGELFF. The full variable domain, in which reference TRBV5-4 and TRBJ2-2 provide the parts outside the CDR3, is ETGVTQSPTHLIKTRGQQVTLRCSSQSGHNTVSWYQQALGQGPQFIFQYYREEENGRGNFPPRFSGLQFPNYSSELNVNALELDDSALYLCASSPGLAVLANTGELFFGEGSRLTVL.

This clone was seen more than once but under ten times. J is TRBJ1-2 and V is TRBV2; 7 nucleotides align to TRBD1. The CDR3 extends over 15 amino acids. The ends lost 4 bases at V and 6 bases at J; junction bases unmatched: 11. Per germline, CDR1 SNHLY and CDR2 FYNNEI. CDR3 sequence: CASSARPTGIDGYTF. The CDR3 nucleotides are TGTGCCAGCAGTGCCCGACCGACAGGGATAGATGGCTACACCTTC.

This clone was detected only once. The genes are TRBV2 and TRBJ1-3; no reliable D call. CDR1 and CDR2 (germline): SNHLY, FYNNEI. The CDR3 is made up of 13 amino acids. V lost 6 bases, J lost 4 bases, and 10 bases lay in between. CDR3 amino acids: CASRADNGNTIYF. DNA of the CDR3: TGTGCCAGCAGGGCTGACAACGGAAACACCATATATTTT.

The CDR3 loop reads CASRRAQGGNTEAFF. Written as DNA, the CDR3 is TGTGCCAGCAGGCGTGCACAGGGCGGGAACACTGAAGCTTTCTTT. The chain employs TRBV27 and TRBJ1-1; possible D gene TRBD1, 6 bases. V lost 6 bases and J 1 base, leaving 15 bases between the germline ends. CDR1 MNHEY and CDR2 SMNVEV come from the germline V gene (reference sequence). The length of the CDR3 is 15 residues.

The gene calls are TRBV6-6 and TRBJ1-6; 8 bases are shared with TRBD1. The V gene end was trimmed by 6 bases and the J gene end by 7 bases; junction bases not matched to a gene: 11. This CDR3 contains 16 residues. The germline gives CDR1 MNHNY, CDR2 SVGAGI (reference sequence). The CDR3 loop reads CASSRGQDLTNSPLHF. In nucleotides, the CDR3 is TGTGCCAGCAGCAGGGGACAGGACCTAACAAATTCACCCCTCCACTTT.

V and J are TRBV5-6 and TRBJ1-4; 9 bases align to TRBD1. The CDR3 is made up of 15 amino acids. V shed 4 bases and J 6 bases; nucleotides not matched to a gene: 7. CDR1 and CDR2 (germline): SGHDT, YYEEEE. CDR3 bases: TGTGCCAGCAGCCCGCGGACAGGGGTGTATGAAAAACTGTTTTTT. It codes for CASSPRTGVYEKLFF.

V is TRBV5-5 and J is TRBJ1-2; TRBD1 agrees at 9 bases. V dropped 2 bases and J dropped 6; count of bases not matched to a gene: 8. This CDR3 comprises 15 residues. Germline CDR1 reads SGHKS; CDR2 reads YYEKEE (reference sequence). The CDR3 is CASSFTGTGTDGYTF. In nucleotides, the CDR3 is TGTGCCAGCAGCTTTACCGGGACAGGGACCGATGGCTACACCTTC.

The rearrangement joins TRBV6-1 to TRBJ1-6, with D perhaps matching TRBD1 (5 bases). The germline V gene encodes CDR1 MNHNS and CDR2 SASEGT. V lost 4 bases and J 5 bases, leaving 15 bases between the germline ends. This CDR3 contains 16 residues. CDR3 DNA sequence: TGTGCCAGCAGTGGGGGGGTGGGATATGATAATTCACCCCTCCACTTT. It yields the protein CASSGGVGYDNSPLHF.

The gene calls are TRBV25-1 and TRBJ1-4; no firm D call. The V and J ends lost 4 bases and 8 bases respectively, with 20 bases between them. The V gene's germline CDR1 is MGHDK and CDR2 SYGVNS. There are 16 residues in the CDR3. For the CDR3, the DNA is TGTGCCAGCAGTGTTGACTACGGAGTACTTCGGGAAAAACTGTTTTTT. Its protein is CASSVDYGVLREKLFF.

This chain links TRBV11-3 with TRBJ2-3; D is uncertain. Trimming took 5 bases from V and 0 from J, leaving 9 bases between them. The CDR3 sequence is 14 residues long. The V gene's germline CDR1 is SGHNT and CDR2 YENEEA. CDR3 protein: CASSLTTSTDTQYF. CDR3 nucleotides: TGTGCCAGCAGCCTTACAACGAGCACAGATACGCAGTATTTT.